This entry lists 4 T cell receptor beta chains sequenced from one sample in a study of OX40 agonist ivuxolimab in advanced cancers. Preparation of the library involved the immunoSEQ multiplex PCR assay. What TCRdb holds here is the immuneACCESS table cut down to in-frame rearrangements. Part of the clones is not present; checked against another copy, under half of the missing clones reflect an unresolved V gene, and the others are unexplained. Here the sample has roughly 93,000 clones; less than 85% occur a single time. About 5.5% of the sample goes to the ten largest clones. The sequences come from CD4+ or CD8+ T cells sorted from blood, collected in a trial of the OX40 agonist ivuxolimab. Every receptor here comes from an adult with an advanced solid tumor such as melanoma, head and neck, liver or kidney cancer.

The chain couples TRBV30 to TRBJ1-6; D is possibly TRBD1 (6 bases). The length of the CDR3 is 14 residues. CDR1 is GTSNPN, CDR2 SVGIG, per germline (reference sequence). V shed 0 bases and J shed 6 bases, with 9 bases lying between them. The CDR3 coding sequence is TGTGCCTGGAGTGTGGACAGATCTAATTCACCCCTCCACTTT. The encoded protein is CAWSVDRSNSPLHF.

The V call is TRBV6-5, the J call TRBJ1-1, with D tentatively TRBD1 (6 bases). Germline loops: CDR1 MNHEY, CDR2 SVGAGI. V lost 2 bases and J 1 base, leaving 11 bases between the germline ends. The CDR3 runs 15 residues. In nucleotides, the CDR3 is TGTGCCAGCAGTTACCCGGGACAACCGAACACTGAAGCTTTCTTT. This translates into CASSYPGQPNTEAFF.

The V and J genes are TRBV7-9 and TRBJ1-1, with unresolved D. Germline V gives CDR1 SEHNR, CDR2 FQNEAQ (reference sequence). The CDR3 runs to 13 residues. Between the trimmed V and J ends, which lost 2 bases and 3 bases, there was a span of 7 bases. The CDR3, as DNA: TGTGCCAGCAGCTTACGTGATCACACTGAAGCTTTCTTT. Translating gives CASSLRDHTEAFF.

This clone was counted a few times. This rearrangement joins TRBV7-2 to TRBJ2-7; D gene uncertain. The CDR3 sequence is 11 residues long. The V and J ends lost 7 bases and 3 bases respectively, with 7 bases between them. From germline, CDR1 is SGHTA and CDR2 FQGNSA. CDR3 bases: TGTGCCAGCACCCCGGGCTACGAGCAGTACTTC. Its translation: CASTPGYEQYF.